These 6 T cell receptor beta chains came from one sample sequenced in a study of cytomegalovirus exposure and HLA in healthy donors. The PCR ran on 60 Vbeta and 13 Jbeta primers. Clones were read by immunoSEQ multiplex PCR, and TCRdb kept only the in-frame ones, dropping some. This sample has under 200,000 clones; around nine tenths occur once, and the top ten carry about 2.1%. The sequenced sample consisted of PBMCs. The receptors come from a woman between 18 and 29 years old in good health and CMV-seronegative.

The V and J genes are TRBV5-4 and TRBJ1-2; D not certain. This CDR3 contains 13 residues. The V gene lost 3 bases and the J gene lost 4 bases, with 10 bases spanning the gap. CDR1 is SGHNT, CDR2 YYREEE, per germline (reference sequence). DNA for the CDR3: TGTGCCAGCAGCTCTGGACTAGTCTATGGCTACACCTTC. This sequence encodes CASSSGLVYGYTF.

The J gene is TRBJ2-6, the V gene TRBV6-1, with D hard to call. The CDR3 has 15 amino acids. From germline, CDR1 is MNHNS and CDR2 SASEGT. Trimming left V 5 bases short and J 0 bases short, with 8 bases between. The CDR3 protein is CASSLVLSGANVLTF. CDR3 coding DNA: TGTGCCAGCAGTCTAGTGCTCTCTGGGGCCAACGTCCTGACTTTC.

The V gene is TRBV27, the J gene TRBJ2-7; 7 bases fit TRBD1. CDR1 is MNHEY and CDR2 is SMNVEV in the germline V gene (reference sequence). V shed 5 bases, J shed 6 bases, and the junction held 4 bases outside the gene matches. This CDR3 has 12 residues. The DNA of the CDR3 is TGTGCCAGCAGTCGACAGGGTTTCGAGCAGTACTTC. Protein: CASSRQGFEQYF.

The J gene is TRBJ1-1, the V gene TRBV2; 9 bases agree with TRBD1. The CDR3 consists of 14 residues. J lost 3 bases, V lost 4 bases, and 3 bases had no gene match. CDR1 is SNHLY and CDR2 is FYNNEI in the germline V gene. The CDR3 DNA reads as TGTGCCAGCAGTGTACAGGGGGCGGACACTGAAGCTTTCTTT. It is translated as CASSVQGADTEAFF. The full variable domain, completed using reference TRBV2 and TRBJ1-1, is EPEVTQTPSHQVTQMGQEVILRCVPISNHLYFYWYRQILGQKVEFLVSFYNNEISEKSEIFDDQFSVERPDGSNFTLKIRSTKLEDSAMYFCASSVQGADTEAFFGQGTRLTVV.

The chain recombines TRBV2 with TRBJ2-7, with a tentative D call TRBD2 (5 bases). Trimming removed 8 bases from V and 3 bases from J, with 14 bases in between. Per germline, CDR1 SNHLY and CDR2 FYNNEI. The CDR3 has 13 residues. CDR3 amino acids: CASLGTSIYEQYF. CDR3 coding DNA: TGTGCCAGCCTAGGTACTAGTATCTACGAGCAGTACTTC.

The chain combines TRBV11-2 with TRBJ2-2; 9 nucleotides match TRBD1. The CDR3 runs to 16 residues. Unmatched junction bases numbered 2, after V lost 1 base and J lost 2 bases. The germline V gene has CDR1 SGHAT and CDR2 FQNNGV. The CDR3 nucleotides are TGTGCCAGCAGCTTAGGGGACAGGGATAACACCGGGGAGCTGTTTTTT. Its protein product is CASSLGDRDNTGELFF.